This T cell receptor (beta chain) was profiled in a study of identical twins. Overall study findings and caveats: Twins showed weaker excess sharing in their beta out-of-frame sequences.

This clonotype occurred a few times. The antigen is not known. A universal primer binding site was introduced by template switching. The final cDNA contained unique molecular identifiers. Using its own MiXCR run on the 5' RACE reads, TCRdb lists one record per CDR3 protein. Of hundreds of thousands of distinct CDR3 sequences listed, roughly 26% were seen once; the top ten hold 2.9%. This sample also appeared in a second study, on T cells expressing NK-cell markers. That source notes: Most of the eight sequenced donors tested HCMV-seropositive; one tested seronegative.

This clonotype originated in a woman aged 18-29 years in good health. The sample comprised CD4+ T cells sorted from blood.

CDR3 protein: CASSSLDLTGELFF. CDR3 bases: TGTGCCAGCAGCTCCCTGGATCTCACCGGGGAGCTGTTTTTT. The chain is built from TRBV11-3 and TRBJ2-2; no definite D call. V was pared by 4 bases and J by 4 bases, with 10 bases between. This CDR3 is built from 14 residues. The germline gives CDR1 SGHNT, CDR2 YENEEA.